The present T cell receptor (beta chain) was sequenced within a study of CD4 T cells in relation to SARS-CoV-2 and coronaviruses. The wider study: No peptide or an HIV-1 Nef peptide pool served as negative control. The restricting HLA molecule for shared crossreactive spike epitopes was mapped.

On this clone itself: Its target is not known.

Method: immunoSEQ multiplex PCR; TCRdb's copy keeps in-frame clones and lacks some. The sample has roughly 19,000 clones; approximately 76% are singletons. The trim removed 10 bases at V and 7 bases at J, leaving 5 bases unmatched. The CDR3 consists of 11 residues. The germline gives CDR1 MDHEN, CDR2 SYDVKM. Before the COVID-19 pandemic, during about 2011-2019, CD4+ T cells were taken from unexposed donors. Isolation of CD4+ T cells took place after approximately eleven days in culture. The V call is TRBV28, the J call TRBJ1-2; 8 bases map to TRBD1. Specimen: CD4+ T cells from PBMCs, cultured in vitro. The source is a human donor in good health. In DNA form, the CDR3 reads TGTGCCATTGAAGACAGGGGTGGCTACACCTTC. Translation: CAIEDRGGYTF.